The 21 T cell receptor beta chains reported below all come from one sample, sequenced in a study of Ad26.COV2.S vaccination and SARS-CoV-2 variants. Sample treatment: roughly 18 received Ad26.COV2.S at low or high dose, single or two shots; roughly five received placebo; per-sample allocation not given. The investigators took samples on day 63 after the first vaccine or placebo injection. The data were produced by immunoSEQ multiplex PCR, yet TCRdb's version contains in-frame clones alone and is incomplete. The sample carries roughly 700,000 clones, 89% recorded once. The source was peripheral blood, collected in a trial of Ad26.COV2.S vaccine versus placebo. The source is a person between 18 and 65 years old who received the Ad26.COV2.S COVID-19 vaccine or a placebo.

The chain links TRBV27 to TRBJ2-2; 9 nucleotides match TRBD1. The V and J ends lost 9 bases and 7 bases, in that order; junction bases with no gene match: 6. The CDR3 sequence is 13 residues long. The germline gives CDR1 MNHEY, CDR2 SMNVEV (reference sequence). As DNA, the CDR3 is TGTGCCAGTTCGCGGACAGGGGACGGGGAGCTGTTTTTT. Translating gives CASSRTGDGELFF.

The CDR3 DNA follows: TGTGCCAGCAGCTTGGGACACGCGAACACCGGGGAGCTGTTTTTT. Its protein product is CASSLGHANTGELFF. V gene TRBV7-2 combines with J gene TRBJ2-2; possibly TRBD1 for D (6 bases). The CDR3 runs 15 residues. With 3 bases removed from V and 0 bases from J, the gap between germline ends came to 8 bases. The V gene's germline CDR1 is SGHTA and CDR2 FQGNSA.

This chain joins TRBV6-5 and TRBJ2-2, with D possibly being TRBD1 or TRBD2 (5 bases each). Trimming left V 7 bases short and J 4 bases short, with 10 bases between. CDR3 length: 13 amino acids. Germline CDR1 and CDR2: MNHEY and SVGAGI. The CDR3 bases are TGTGCCAGCAAGATCGGGGCCACCGGGGAGCTGTTTTTT. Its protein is CASKIGATGELFF.

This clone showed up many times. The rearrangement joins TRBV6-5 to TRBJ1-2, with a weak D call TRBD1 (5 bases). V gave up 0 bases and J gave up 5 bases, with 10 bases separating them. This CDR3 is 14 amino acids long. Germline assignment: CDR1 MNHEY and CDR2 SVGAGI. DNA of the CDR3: TGTGCCAGCAGTTACTCCGGCAGGGAGTATGGCTACACCTTC. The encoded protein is CASSYSGREYGYTF.

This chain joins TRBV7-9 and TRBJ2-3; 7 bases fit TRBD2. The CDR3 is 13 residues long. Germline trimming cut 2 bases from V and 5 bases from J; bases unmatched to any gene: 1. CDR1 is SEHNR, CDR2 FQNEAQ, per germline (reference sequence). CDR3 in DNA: TGTGCCAGCAGCTTATGGGGGGGAGATACGCAGTATTTT. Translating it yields CASSLWGGDTQYF.

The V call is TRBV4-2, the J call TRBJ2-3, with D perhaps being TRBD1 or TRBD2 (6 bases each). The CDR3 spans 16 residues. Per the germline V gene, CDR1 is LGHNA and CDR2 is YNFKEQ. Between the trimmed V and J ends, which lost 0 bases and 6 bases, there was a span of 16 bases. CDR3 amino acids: CASSQERAYGGDTQYF. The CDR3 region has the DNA TGTGCCAGCAGCCAAGAAAGGGCTTACGGGGGCGATACGCAGTATTTT.

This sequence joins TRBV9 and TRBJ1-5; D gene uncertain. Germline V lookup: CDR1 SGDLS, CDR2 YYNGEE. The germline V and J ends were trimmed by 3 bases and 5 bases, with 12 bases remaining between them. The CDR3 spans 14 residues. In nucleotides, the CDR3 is TGTGCCAGCAGCGCCACCGGGAACCATCAGCCCCAGCATTTT. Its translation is CASSATGNHQPQHF.

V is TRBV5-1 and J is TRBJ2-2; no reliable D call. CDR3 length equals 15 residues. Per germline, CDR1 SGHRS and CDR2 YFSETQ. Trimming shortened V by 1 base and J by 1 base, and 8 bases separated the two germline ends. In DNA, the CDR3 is TGCGCCAGCAGCTTGATGGAGCGGAACACCGGGGAGCTGTTTTTT. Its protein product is CASSLMERNTGELFF.

The CDR3 nucleotides read TGCGCCAGCAGCTTGATAGACATGGAGACCCAGTACTTC. It codes for CASSLIDMETQYF. This chain connects TRBV5-1 to TRBJ2-5; D not resolved. V dropped 1 base and J dropped 5 bases, with 9 bases sitting between them. CDR1 SGHRS and CDR2 YFSETQ come from the germline V gene. The CDR3 consists of 13 residues.

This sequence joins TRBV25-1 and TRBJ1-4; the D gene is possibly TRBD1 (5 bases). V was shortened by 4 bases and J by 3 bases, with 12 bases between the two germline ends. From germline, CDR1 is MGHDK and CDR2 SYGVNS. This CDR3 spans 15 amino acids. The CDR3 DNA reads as TGTGCCAGCAGTGGGACACTGGGGGCTAATGAAAAACTGTTTTTT. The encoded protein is CASSGTLGANEKLFF. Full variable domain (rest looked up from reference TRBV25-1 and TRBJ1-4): EADIYQTPRYLVIGTGKKITLECSQTMGHDKMYWYQQDPGMELHLIHYSYGVNSTEKGDLSSESTVSRIRTEHFPLTLESARPSHTSQYLCASSGTLGANEKLFFGSGTQLSVL.

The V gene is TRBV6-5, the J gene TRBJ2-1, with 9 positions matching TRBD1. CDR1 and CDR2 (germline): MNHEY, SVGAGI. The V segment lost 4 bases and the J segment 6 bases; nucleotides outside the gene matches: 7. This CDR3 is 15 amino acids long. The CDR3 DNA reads TGTGCCAGCAGTTTAGGGACAGGGTCCCGCAATGAGCAGTTCTTC. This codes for CASSLGTGSRNEQFF.

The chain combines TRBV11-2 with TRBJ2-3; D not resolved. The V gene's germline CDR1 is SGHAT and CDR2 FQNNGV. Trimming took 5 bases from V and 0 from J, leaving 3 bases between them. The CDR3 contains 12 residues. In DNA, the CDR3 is TGTGCCAGCAGCACTAGCACAGATACGCAGTATTTT. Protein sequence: CASSTSTDTQYF.

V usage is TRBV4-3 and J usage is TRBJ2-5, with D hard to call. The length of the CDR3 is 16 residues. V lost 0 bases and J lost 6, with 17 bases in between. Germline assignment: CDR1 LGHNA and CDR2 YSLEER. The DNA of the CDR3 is TGCGCCAGCAGCCAAGATCTAGGTGGGCGAGGCCAGACCCAGTACTTC. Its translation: CASSQDLGGRGQTQYF.

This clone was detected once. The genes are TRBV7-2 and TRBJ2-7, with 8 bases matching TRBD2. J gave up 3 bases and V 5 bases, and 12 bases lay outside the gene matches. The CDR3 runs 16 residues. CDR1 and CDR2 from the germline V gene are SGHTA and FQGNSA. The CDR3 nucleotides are TGTGCCAGCAGCCTACCGGGTCTAGCGGGCCACTACGAGCAGTACTTC. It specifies CASSLPGLAGHYEQYF.

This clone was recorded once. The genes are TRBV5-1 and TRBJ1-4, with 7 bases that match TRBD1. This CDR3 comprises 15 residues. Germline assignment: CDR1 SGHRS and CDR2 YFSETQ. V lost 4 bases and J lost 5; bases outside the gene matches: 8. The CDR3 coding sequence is TGCGCCAGCAGCACTCAGGACAGGTGGAATGAAAAACTGTTTTTT. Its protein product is CASSTQDRWNEKLFF.

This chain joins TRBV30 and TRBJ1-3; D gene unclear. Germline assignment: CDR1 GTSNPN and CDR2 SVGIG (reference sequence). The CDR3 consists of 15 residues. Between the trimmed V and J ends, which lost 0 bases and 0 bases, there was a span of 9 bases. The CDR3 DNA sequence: TGTGCCTGGAGTGTACGGGCCAGCTCTGGAAACACCATATATTTT. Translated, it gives CAWSVRASSGNTIYF.

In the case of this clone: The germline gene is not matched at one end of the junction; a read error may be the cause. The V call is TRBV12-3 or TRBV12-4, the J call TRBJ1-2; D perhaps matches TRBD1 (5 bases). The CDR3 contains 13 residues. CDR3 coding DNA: TGTGCGAGCAGAGATTCGGGGCGCTATGGCTACACCTTC. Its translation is CASRDSGRYGYTF.

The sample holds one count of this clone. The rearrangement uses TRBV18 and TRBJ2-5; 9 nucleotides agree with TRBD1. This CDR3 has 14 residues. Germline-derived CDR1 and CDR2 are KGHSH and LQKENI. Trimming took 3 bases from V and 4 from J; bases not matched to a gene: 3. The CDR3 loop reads CASSPDRGRETQYF. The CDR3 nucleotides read TGTGCCAGCTCACCGGACAGGGGTAGAGAGACCCAGTACTTC.

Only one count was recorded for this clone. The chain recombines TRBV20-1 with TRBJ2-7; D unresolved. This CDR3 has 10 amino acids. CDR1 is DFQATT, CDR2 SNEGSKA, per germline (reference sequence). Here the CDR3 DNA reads TGCCCCGACAACTCCTACGAGCAGTACTTC. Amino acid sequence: CPDNSYEQYF.

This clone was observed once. The CDR3 DNA follows: TGTGCCAGCAGCACAGGGAGCAATCAGCCCCAGCATTTT. Translating gives CASSTGSNQPQHF. The chain combines TRBV12-3 or TRBV12-4 with TRBJ1-5; D may be TRBD1 (6 bases). Trimming removed 6 bases from V and 1 base from J, with 7 bases in between. CDR3 length: 13 amino acids.

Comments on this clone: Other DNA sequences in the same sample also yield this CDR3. CDR3 amino acids: CASSADRNTEAFF. In nucleotides, the CDR3 is TGTGCCAGCAGCGCCGATAGGAACACTGAAGCTTTCTTT. The V call is TRBV7-2, the J call TRBJ1-1; no firm D call. V was clipped by 5 bases and J by 1 base, with 8 bases between them. Germline loops: CDR1 SGHTA, CDR2 FQGNSA. The length of the CDR3 is 13 residues.